This T cell receptor beta chain was sequenced during a study of cytomegalovirus exposure and HLA in healthy donors. Study-wide findings and caveats: In a later analysis, parvovirus B19, influenza, CMV and Epstein-Barr virus appeared linked to several top co-occurrence clusters.

The ends lost 6 bases at V and 7 bases at J; junction bases unmatched: 12. CDR3 length: 18 amino acids. In germline, CDR1 is SNHLY, CDR2 FYNNEI. Details on this clone: Its specificity is not known.

60 Vbeta and 13 Jbeta primers were used in PCR. Assay: immunoSEQ multiplex PCR; the TCRdb copy retains only in-frame clones and omits some. This table holds about 180,000 clones, about 85% found once. The TCR comes from a girl between 5 and 17 years old in good health and CMV-seropositive. The rearrangement links TRBV2 to TRBJ2-1; 16 bases map to TRBD2. The sample was PBMCs. CDR3 protein: CASRGGTSGRALSNEQFF. The CDR3 nucleotides read TGTGCCAGCAGGGGGGGGACTAGCGGGAGGGCCCTTTCAAATGAGCAGTTCTTC.